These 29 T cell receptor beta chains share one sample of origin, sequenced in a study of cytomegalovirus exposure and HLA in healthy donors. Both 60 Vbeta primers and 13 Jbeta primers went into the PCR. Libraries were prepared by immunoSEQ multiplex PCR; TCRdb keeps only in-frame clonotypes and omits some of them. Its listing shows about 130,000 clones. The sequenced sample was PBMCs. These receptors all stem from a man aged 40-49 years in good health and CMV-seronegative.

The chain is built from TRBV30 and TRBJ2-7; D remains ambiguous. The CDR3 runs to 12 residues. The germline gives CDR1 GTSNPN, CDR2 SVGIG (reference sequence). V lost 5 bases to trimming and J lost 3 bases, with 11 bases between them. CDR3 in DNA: TGTGCCTGGGCGAGAGTTCACTACGAGCAGTACTTC. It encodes CAWARVHYEQYF. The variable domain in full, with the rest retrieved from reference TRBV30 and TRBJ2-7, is SQTIHQWPATLVQPVGSPLSLECTVEGTSNPNLYWYRQAAGRGLQLLFYSVGIGQISSEVPQNLSASRPQDRQFILSSKKLLLSDSGFYLCAWARVHYEQYFGPGTRLTVT.

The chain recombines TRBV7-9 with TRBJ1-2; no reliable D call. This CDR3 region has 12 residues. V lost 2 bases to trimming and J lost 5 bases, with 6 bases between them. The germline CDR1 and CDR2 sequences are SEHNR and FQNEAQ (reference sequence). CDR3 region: CASSLSQYGYTF. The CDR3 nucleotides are TGTGCCAGCAGCTTATCCCAATATGGCTACACCTTC. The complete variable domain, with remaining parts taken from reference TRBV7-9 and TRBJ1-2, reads DTGVSQNPRHKITKRGQNVTFRCDPISEHNRLYWYRQTLGQGPEFLTYFQNEAQLEKSRLLSDRFSAERPKGSFSTLEIQRTEQGDSAMYLCASSLSQYGYTFGSGTRLTVV.

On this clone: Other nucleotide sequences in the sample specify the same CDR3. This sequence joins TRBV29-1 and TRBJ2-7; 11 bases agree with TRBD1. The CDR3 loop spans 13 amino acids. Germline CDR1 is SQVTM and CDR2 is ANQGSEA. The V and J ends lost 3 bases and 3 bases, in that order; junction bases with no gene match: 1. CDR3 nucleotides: TGCAGCGTTGAGGGGACAGGGGGCTACGAGCAGTACTTC. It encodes CSVEGTGGYEQYF.

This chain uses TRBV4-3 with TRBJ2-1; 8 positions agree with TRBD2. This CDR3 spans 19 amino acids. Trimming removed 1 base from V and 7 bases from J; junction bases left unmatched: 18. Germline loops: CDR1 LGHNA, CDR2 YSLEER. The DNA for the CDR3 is TGCGCCAGCAGCCAAGTACGTAGCCCTTTGGGCGGGAGGACTAATGAGCAGTTCTTC. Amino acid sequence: CASSQVRSPLGGRTNEQFF.

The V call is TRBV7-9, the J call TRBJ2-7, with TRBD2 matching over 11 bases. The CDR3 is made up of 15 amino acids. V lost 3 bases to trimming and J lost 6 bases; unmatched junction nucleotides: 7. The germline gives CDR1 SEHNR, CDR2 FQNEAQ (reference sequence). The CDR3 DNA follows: TGTGCCAGCAGCTTGGGGCCTAGCGGGAGGCTCGAGCAGTACTTC. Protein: CASSLGPSGRLEQYF.

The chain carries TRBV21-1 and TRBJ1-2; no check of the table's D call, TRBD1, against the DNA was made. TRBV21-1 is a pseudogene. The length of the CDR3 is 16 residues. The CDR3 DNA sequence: TGTGCCAGCAGCAAAGGTCTCCGGGACAGGAACTATGGCTACACCTTC. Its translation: CASSKGLRDRNYGYTF.

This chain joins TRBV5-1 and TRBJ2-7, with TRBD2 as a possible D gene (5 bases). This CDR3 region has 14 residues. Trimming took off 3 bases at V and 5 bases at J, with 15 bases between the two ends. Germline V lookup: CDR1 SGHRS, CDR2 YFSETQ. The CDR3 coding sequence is TGCGCCAGCAGCTGGACCCTAGCTGTGGACGAGCAGTACTTC. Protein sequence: CASSWTLAVDEQYF.

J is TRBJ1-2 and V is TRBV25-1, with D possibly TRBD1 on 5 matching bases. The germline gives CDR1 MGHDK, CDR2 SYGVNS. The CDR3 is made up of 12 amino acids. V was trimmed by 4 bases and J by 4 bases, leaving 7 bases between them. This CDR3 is CASSAQGYGYTF. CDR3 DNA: TGTGCCAGCAGTGCTCAGGGCTATGGCTACACCTTC.

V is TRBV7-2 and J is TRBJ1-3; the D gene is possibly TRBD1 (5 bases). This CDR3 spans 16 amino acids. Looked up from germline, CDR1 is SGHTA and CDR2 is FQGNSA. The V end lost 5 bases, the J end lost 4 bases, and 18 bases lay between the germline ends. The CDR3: CASSPRRRGGGNTIYF. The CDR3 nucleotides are TGTGCCAGCAGCCCTCGTCGGAGGGGAGGAGGAAACACCATATATTTT.

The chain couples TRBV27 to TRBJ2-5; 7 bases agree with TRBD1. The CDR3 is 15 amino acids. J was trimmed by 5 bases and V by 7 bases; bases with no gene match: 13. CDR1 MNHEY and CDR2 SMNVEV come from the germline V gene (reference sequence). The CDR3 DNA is TGTGCCAGCATCTTGACAGGGACCAGGGGCGAGACCCAGTACTTC. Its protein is CASILTGTRGETQYF.

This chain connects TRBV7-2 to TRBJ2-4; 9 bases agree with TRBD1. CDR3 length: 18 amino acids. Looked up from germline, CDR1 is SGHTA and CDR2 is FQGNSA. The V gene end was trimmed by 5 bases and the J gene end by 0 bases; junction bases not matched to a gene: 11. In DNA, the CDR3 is TGTGCCAGCAGCCCCCGGGACAGGGAGACCGTAGCCAAAAACATTCAGTACTTC. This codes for CASSPRDRETVAKNIQYF.

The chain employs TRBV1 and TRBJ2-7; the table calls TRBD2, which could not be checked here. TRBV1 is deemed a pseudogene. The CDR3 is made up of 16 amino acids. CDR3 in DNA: TGCACCAGCAGCCCAACTCGGGCGGGAGGGGCTCGCGAGCAGTACTTC. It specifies CTSSPTRAGGAREQYF.

The CDR3 DNA is TGTGCCAGCAGCTTAGAGTCTAGCGGGAGAAATACGCAGTATTTT. Its protein product is CASSLESSGRNTQYF. This chain uses TRBV7-2 with TRBJ2-3, with 10 bases lining up with TRBD2. Germline lookup yields CDR1 SGHTA and CDR2 FQGNSA. CDR3 size: 15 residues. V gave up 1 base and J gave up 7 bases; unmatched junction bases: 5.

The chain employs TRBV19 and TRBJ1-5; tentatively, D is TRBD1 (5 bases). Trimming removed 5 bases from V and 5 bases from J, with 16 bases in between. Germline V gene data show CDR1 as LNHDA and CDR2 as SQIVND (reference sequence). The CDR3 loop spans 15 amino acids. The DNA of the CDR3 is TGTGCCAGTAGTGGAAGGGCAGGGTACCATCAGCCCCAGCATTTT. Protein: CASSGRAGYHQPQHF. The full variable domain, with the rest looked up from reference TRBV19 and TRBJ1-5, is DGGITQSPKYLFRKEGQNVTLSCEQNLNHDAMYWYRQDPGQGLRLIYYSQIVNDFQKGDIAEGYSVSREKKESFPLTVTSAQKNPTAFYLCASSGRAGYHQPQHFGDGTRLSIL.

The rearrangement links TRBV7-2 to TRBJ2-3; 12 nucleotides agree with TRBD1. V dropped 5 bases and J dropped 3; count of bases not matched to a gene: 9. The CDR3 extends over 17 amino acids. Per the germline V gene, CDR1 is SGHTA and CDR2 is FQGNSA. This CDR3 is CASSMGTGGFGTDTQYF. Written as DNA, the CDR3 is TGTGCCAGCAGCATGGGGACAGGGGGCTTTGGGACAGATACGCAGTATTTT.

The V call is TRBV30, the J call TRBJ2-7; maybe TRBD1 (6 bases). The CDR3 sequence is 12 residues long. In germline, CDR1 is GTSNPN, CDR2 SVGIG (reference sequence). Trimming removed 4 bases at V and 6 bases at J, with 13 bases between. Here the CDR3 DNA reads TGTGCCTGGAATCACAGGGTCGGCGAGCAGTACTTC. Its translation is CAWNHRVGEQYF.

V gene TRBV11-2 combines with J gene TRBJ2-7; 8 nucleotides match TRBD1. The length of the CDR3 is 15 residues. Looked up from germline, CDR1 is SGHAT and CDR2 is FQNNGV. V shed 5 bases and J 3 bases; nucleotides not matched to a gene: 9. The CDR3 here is CASSLAGTGLYEQYF. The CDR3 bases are TGTGCCAGCAGCCTAGCCGGGACAGGCCTCTACGAGCAGTACTTC.

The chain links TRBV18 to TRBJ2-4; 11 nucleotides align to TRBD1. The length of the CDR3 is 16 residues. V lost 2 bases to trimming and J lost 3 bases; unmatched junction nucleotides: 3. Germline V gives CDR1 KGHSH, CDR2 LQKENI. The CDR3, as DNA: TGTGCCAGCTCACCAACGGGACAGGGGGACAAAAACATTCAGTACTTC. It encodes CASSPTGQGDKNIQYF.

The CDR3 DNA is TGTGCCAGCAGCTCCGGGACAGTGACCTACGAGCAGTACTTC. Amino acids: CASSSGTVTYEQYF. The chain employs TRBV5-4 and TRBJ2-7; TRBD1 matches 7 bases. The CDR3 runs 14 residues. The junction had 5 bases not matched to a gene; V was cut back by 3 bases and J by 2 bases. Germline V gene lookup returns CDR1 SGHNT and CDR2 YYREEE (reference sequence).

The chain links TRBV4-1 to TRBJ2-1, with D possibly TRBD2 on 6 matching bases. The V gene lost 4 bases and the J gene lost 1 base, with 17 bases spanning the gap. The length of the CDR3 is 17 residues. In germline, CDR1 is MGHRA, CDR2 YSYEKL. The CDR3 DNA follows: TGCGCCAGCAGCCGCGTCGGGACTCAACGTTCCTACAATGAGCAGTTCTTC. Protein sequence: CASSRVGTQRSYNEQFF.

The CDR3 spells CASNRDRGLGTEAFF. CDR3 nucleotides: TGTGCCAGCAATCGGGACAGGGGGCTGGGCACTGAAGCTTTCTTT. V is TRBV2 and J is TRBJ1-1; 12 bases map to TRBD1. The trim removed 7 bases at V and 4 bases at J, leaving 7 bases unmatched. The CDR3 loop spans 15 amino acids. Looked up from germline, CDR1 is SNHLY and CDR2 is FYNNEI.

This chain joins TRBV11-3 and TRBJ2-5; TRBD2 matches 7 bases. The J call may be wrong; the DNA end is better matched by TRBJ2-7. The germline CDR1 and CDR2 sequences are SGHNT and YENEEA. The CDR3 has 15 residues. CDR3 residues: CASSFTFIGGSEQYF. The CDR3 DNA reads TGTGCCAGCAGCTTCACCTTCATCGGGGGGAGCGAGCAGTACTTC.

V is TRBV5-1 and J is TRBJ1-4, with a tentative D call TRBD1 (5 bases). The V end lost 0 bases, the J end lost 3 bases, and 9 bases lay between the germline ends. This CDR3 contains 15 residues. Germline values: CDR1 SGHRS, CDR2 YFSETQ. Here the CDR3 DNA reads TGCGCCAGCAGCTTGGCCGGGGGGTCTAATGAAAAACTGTTTTTT. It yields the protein CASSLAGGSNEKLFF.

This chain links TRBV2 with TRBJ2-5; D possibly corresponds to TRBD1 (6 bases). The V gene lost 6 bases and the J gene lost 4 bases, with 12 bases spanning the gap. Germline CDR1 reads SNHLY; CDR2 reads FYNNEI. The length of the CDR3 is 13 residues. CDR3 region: CASSETGRETQYF. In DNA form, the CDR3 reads TGTGCCAGCAGCGAAACAGGGAGAGAGACCCAGTACTTC.

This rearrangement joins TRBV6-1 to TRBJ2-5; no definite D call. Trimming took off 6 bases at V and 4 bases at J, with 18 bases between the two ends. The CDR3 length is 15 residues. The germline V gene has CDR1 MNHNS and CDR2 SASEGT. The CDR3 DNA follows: TGTGCCAGCAGGACCTGGAAGAATACGGGAGAGACCCAGTACTTC. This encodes CASRTWKNTGETQYF.

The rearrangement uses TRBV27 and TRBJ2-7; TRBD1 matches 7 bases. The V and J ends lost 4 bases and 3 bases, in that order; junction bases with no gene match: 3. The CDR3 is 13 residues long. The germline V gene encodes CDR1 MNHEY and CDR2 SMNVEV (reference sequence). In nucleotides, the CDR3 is TGTGCCAGCAGTTCAACAGGGGACTACGAGCAGTACTTC. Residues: CASSSTGDYEQYF.

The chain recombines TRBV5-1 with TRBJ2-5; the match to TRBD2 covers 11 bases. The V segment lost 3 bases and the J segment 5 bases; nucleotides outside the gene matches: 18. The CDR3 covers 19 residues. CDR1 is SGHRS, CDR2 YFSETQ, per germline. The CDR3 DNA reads TGCGCCAGCAGCTGGCCCTCTAGCGGGAGGACGCCGGCATTGGAGACCCAGTACTTC. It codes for CASSWPSSGRTPALETQYF.

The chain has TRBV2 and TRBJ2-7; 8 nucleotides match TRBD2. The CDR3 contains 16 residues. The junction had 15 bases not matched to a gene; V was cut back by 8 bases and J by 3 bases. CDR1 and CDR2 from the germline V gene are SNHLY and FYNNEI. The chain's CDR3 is CASFRGGGLGVYEQYF. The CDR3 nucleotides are TGTGCCAGCTTCAGGGGTGGGGGACTAGGGGTCTACGAGCAGTACTTC.

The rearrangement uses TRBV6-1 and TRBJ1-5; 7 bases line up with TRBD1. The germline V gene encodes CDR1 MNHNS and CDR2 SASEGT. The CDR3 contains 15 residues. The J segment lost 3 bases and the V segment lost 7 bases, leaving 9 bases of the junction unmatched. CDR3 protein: CASKFRTGHNQPQHF. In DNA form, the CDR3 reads TGTGCCAGCAAGTTCCGGACAGGTCACAATCAGCCCCAGCATTTT.